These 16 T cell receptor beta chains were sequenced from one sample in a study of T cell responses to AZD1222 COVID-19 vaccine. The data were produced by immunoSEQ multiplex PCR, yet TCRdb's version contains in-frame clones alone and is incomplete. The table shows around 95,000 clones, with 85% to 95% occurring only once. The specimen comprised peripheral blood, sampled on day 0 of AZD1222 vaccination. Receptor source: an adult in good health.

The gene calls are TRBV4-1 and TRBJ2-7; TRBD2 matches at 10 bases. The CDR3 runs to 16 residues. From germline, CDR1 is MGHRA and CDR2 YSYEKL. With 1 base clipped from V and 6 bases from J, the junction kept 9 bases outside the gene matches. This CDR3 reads CASSQGSLAGESEQYF. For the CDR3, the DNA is TGCGCCAGCAGCCAAGGGAGTCTAGCGGGAGAGAGCGAGCAGTACTTC.

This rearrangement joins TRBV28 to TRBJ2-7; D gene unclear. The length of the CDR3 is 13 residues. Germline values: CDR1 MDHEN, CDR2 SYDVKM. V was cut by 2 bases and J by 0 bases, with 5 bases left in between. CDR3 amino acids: CASSLSVSYEQYF. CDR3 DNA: TGTGCCAGCAGTTTAAGCGTCTCCTACGAGCAGTACTTC.

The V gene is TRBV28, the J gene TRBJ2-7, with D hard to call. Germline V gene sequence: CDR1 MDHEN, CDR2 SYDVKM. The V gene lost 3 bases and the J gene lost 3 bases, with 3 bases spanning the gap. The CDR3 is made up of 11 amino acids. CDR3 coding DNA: TGTGCCAGCAGTTTTTTCTACGAGCAGTACTTC. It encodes CASSFFYEQYF.

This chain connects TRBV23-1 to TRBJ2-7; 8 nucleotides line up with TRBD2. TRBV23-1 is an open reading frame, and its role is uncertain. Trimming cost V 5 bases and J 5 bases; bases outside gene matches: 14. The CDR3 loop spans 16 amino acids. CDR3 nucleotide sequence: TGCGCCAGCAGTTACCTTCTGGCGGGAGGTGCAGACGAGCAGTACTTC. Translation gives CASSYLLAGGADEQYF.

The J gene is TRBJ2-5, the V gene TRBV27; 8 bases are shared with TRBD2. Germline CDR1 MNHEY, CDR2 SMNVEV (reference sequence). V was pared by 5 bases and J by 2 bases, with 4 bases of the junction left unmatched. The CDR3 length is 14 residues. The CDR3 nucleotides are TGTGCCAGCAGTCAACTAGCGGAGCAAGAGACCCAGTACTTC. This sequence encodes CASSQLAEQETQYF.

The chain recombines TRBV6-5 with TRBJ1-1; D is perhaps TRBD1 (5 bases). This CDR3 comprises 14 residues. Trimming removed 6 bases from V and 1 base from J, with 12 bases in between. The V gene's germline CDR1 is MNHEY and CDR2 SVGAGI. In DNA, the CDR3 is TGTGCCAGCAGGCAGGGACCCGGGAACACTGAAGCTTTCTTT. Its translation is CASRQGPGNTEAFF.

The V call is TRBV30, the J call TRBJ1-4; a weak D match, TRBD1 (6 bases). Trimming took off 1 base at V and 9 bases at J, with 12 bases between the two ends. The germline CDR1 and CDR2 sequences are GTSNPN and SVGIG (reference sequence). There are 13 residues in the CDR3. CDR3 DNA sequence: TGTGCCTGGAGTGGTGGGGGGCCAAAAAAACTGTTTTTT. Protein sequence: CAWSGGGPKKLFF.

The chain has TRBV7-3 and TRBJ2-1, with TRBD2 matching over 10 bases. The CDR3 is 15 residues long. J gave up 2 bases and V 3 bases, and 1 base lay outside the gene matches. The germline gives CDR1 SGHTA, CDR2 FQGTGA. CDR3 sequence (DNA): TGTGCCAGCAGCTTTCTAGCGGGGGCCTACAATGAGCAGTTCTTC. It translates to CASSFLAGAYNEQFF. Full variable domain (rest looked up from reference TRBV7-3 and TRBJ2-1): GAGVSQTPSNKVTEKGKYVELRCDPISGHTALYWYRQSLGQGPEFLIYFQGTGAADDSGLPNDRFFAVRPEGSVSTLKIQRTERGDSAVYLCASSFLAGAYNEQFFGPGTRLTVL.

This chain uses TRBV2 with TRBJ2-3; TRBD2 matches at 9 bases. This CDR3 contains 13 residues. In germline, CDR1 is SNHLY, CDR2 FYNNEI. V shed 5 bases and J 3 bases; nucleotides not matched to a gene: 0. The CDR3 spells CASSLAGTDTQYF. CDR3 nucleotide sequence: TGTGCCAGCAGTCTAGCGGGAACAGATACGCAGTATTTT.

In DNA, the CDR3 is TGTGCCAGCAGCTTCCGTAACAGGAGCTCTGGAAACACCATATATTTT. Protein: CASSFRNRSSGNTIYF. V usage is TRBV7-2 and J usage is TRBJ1-3, with D possibly matching TRBD1 (5 bases). CDR1 and CDR2 from the germline V gene are SGHTA and FQGNSA. Deletions cut 3 bases from V and 0 bases from J, with 12 bases between. The CDR3 is 16 amino acids.

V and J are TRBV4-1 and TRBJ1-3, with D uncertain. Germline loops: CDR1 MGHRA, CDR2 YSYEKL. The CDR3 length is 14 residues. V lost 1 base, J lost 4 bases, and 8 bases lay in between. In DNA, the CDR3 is TGCGCCAGCAGCCAAGCAAGGGCCGGAAACACCATATATTTT. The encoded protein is CASSQARAGNTIYF.

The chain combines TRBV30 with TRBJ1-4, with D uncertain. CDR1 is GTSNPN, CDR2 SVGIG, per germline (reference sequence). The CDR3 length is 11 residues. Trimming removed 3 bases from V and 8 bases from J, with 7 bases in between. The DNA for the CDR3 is TGTGCCTGGAGGGGAGGGGAAAAACTGTTTTTT. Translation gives CAWRGGEKLFF.

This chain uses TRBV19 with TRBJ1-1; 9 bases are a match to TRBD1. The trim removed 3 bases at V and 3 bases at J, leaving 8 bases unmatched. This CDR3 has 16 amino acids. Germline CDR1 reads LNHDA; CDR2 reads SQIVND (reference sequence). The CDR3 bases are TGTGCCAGTAGTATGGGACAGGGCGTCGGGGACACTGAAGCTTTCTTT. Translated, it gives CASSMGQGVGDTEAFF.

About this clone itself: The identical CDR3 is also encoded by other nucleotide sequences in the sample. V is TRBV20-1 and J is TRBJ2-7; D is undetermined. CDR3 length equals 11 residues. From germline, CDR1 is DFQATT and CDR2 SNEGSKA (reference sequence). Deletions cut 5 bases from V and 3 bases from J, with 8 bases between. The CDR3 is CSAVYSYEQYF. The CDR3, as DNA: TGCAGTGCTGTATATAGCTACGAGCAGTACTTC.

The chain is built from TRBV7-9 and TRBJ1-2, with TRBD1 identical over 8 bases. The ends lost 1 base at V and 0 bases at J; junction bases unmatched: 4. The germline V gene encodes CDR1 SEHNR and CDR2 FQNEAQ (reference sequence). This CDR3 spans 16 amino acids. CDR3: CASSLVRTGTNYGYTF. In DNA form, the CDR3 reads TGTGCCAGCAGCTTAGTGCGGACAGGGACTAACTATGGCTACACCTTC.

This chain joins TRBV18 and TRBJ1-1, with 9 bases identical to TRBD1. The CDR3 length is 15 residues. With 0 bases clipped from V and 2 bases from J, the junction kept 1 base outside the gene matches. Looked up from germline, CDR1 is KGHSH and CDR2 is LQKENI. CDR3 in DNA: TGTGCCAGCTCACCACCGGGACAGGGCAACACTGAAGCTTTCTTT. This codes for CASSPPGQGNTEAFF.